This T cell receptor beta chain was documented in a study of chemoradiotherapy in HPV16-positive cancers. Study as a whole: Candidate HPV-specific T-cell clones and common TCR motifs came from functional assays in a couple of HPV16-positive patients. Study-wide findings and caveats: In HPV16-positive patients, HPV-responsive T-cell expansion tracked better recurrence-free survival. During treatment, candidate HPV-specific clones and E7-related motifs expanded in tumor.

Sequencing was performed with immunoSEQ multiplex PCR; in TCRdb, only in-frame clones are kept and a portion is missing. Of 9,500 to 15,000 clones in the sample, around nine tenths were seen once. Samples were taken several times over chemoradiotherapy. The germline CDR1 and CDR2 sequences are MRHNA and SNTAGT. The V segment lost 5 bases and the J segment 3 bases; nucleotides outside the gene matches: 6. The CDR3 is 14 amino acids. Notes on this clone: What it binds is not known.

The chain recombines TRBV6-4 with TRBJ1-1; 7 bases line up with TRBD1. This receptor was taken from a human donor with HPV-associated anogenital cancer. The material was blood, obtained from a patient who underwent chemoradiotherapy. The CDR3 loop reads CASSKRTGDTEAFF. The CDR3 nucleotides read TGTGCCAGCAGTAAGCGAACAGGGGACACTGAAGCTTTCTTT.